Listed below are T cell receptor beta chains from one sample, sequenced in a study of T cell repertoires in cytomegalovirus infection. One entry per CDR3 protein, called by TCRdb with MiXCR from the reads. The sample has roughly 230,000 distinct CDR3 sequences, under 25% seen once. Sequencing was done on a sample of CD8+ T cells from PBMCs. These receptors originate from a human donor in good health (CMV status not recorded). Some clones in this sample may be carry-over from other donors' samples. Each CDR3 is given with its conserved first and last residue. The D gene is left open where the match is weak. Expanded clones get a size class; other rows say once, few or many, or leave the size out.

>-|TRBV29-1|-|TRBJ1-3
CSVESGGRNTIYF
TGCAGCGTTGAATCCGGGGGTAGAAACACCATATATTTT
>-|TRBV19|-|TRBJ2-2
CASSISENTGELFF
TGTGCCAGTAGTATCTCAGAGAACACCGGGGAGCTGTTTTTT
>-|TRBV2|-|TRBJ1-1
CASSDGYRRTEAFF
TGTGCCAGCAGTGATGGTTATAGAAGGACTGAAGCTTTCTTT
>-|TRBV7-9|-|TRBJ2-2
CASSPSPGTGELFF
TGTGCCAGCAGCCCATCACCCGGGACCGGGGAGCTGTTTTTT
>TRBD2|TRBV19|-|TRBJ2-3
CASSGLAENIDTQYF
TGTGCCAGTTCAGGACTAGCGGAAAACATAGATACGCAGTATTTT
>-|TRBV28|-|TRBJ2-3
CASSGGLFNPDTQYF
TGTGCCAGCAGCGGGGGACTCTTTAACCCAGATACGCAGTATTTT
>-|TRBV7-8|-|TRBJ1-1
CASSLIPHGGNTEAFF
TGTGCCAGCAGCTTAATCCCGCACGGAGGGAACACTGAAGCTTTCTTT
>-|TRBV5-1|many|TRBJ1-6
CASSLDRGGNSPLHF
TGCGCCAGCAGCTTGGATAGGGGGGGCAATTCACCCCTCCACTTT
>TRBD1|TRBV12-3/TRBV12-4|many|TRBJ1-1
CASTQVPTGTMNTEAFF
TGTGCCAGCACCCAGGTCCCGACAGGGACGATGAACACTGAAGCTTTCTTT
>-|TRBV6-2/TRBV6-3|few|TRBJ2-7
CASTSGYEQYF
TGTGCCAGCACATCAGGGTACGAGCAGTACTTC
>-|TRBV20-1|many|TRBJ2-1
CSARDSRGQPYNEQFF
TGCAGTGCTAGAGATTCCCGGGGCCAACCCTACAATGAGCAGTTCTTC
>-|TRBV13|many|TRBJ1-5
CASSLKGKPQHF
TGTGCCAGCAGCTTAAAAGGGAAGCCCCAGCATTTT
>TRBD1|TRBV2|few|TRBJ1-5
CASSGDSGNQPQHF
TGTGCCAGCAGTGGGGACAGCGGCAATCAGCCCCAGCATTTT
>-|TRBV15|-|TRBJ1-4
CATSRAHYGANEKLFF
TGTGCCACCAGCAGAGCTCACTACGGGGCTAATGAAAAACTGTTTTTT
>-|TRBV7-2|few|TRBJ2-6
CASSLISGANVLTF
TGTGCCAGCAGCTTAATTTCTGGGGCCAACGTCCTGACTTTC
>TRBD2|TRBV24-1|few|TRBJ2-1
CATSVGLAGHNEQFF
TGTGCCACCAGTGTTGGACTAGCGGGCCACAATGAGCAGTTCTTC
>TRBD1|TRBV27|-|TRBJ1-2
CASRFGQGAERAGYTF
TGTGCCAGCAGATTTGGACAGGGCGCGGAGAGAGCTGGCTACACCTTC
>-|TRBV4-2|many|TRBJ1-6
CASSQDTDRLNSPLHF
TGTGCCAGCAGCCAAGATACGGACAGACTTAATTCACCCCTCCACTTT
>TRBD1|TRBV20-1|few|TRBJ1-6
CSARRGRSYNSPLHF
TGCAGTGCTAGGAGGGGGCGATCCTATAATTCACCCCTCCACTTT
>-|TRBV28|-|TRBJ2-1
CASSFAGQYNEQFF
TGTGCCAGCAGTTTCGCGGGACAATACAATGAGCAGTTCTTC
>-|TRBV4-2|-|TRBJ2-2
CASSPNLNTGELFF
TGTGCCAGCAGCCCCAATCTAAACACCGGGGAGCTGTTTTTT
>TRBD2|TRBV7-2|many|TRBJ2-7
CASSLGTSSSYEQYF
TGTGCCAGCAGCTTAGGGACTAGCAGTTCCTACGAGCAGTACTTC
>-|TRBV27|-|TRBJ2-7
CASSLLGRNNPYEQYF
TGTGCCAGCAGTTTATTGGGCAGAAACAACCCCTACGAGCAGTACTTC
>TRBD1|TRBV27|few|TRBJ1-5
CASSIGTGGRPQHF
TGTGCCAGCAGTATAGGGACAGGGGGTCGGCCCCAGCATTTT
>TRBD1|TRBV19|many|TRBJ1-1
CASSITGGGTEAFF
TGTGCCAGTAGTATTACAGGGGGTGGCACTGAAGCTTTCTTT
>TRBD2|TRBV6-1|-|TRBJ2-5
CASSPGLADGETQYF
TGTGCCAGCAGTCCGGGACTAGCGGATGGGGAGACCCAGTACTTC
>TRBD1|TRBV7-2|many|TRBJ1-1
CASSPPTGFSTEAFF
TGTGCCAGCAGCCCACCGACAGGGTTTAGCACTGAAGCTTTCTTT
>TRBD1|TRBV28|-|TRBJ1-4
CASSFPVATGSRNNEKLFF
TGTGCCAGCAGTTTCCCAGTCGCGACAGGGAGCCGCAATAATGAAAAACTGTTTTTT
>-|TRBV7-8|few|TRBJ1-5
CASSLGAVQGNQPQHF
TGTGCCAGCAGCTTAGGTGCGGTACAGGGCAATCAGCCCCAGCATTTT
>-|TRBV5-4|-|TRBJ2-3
CASSLFDRSTDTQYF
TGTGCCAGCAGCTTGTTTGACCGCAGCACAGATACGCAGTATTTT
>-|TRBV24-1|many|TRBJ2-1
CATSAWTGVHEQFF
TGTGCCACCAGTGCCTGGACGGGAGTTCATGAGCAGTTCTTC
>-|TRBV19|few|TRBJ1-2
CASRRGDSSRHGYTF
TGTGCCAGTAGACGGGGGGACTCCTCGCGCCATGGCTACACCTTC
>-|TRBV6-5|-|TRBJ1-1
CASSSHQETEAFF
TGTGCCAGCAGCTCACACCAGGAAACTGAAGCTTTCTTT
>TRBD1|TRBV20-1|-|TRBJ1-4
CSAQDRDEKLFF
TGCAGTGCCCAGGACAGGGATGAAAAACTGTTTTTT
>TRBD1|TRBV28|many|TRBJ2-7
CASSLVGQVRNEQYF
TGTGCCAGCAGTTTAGTGGGACAGGTGAGAAACGAGCAGTACTTC
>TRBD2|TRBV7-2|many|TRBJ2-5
CASSRPSGGGETQYF
TGTGCCAGCAGCCGCCCCAGCGGGGGCGGGGAGACCCAGTACTTC
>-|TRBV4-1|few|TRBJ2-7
CASSQNRDSFYEQYF
TGCGCCAGCAGCCAGAACCGGGACTCCTTCTACGAGCAGTACTTC
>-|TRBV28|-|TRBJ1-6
CASSSGYRSPLHF
TGTGCCAGCAGTTCAGGGTACAGGTCACCCCTCCACTTT
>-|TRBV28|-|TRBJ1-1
CASSLSGQTNTEAFF
TGTGCCAGCAGTTTATCTGGACAGACCAACACTGAAGCTTTCTTT
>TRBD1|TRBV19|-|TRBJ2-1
CATGVPNTYNEQFF
TGTGCGACAGGGGTTCCGAACACCTACAATGAGCAGTTCTTC
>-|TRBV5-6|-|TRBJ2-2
CASSLEPQGGNTGELFF
TGTGCCAGCAGCTTGGAACCCCAGGGAGGGAACACCGGGGAGCTGTTTTTT
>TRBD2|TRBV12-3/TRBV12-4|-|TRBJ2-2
CASSLALGGGELFF
TGTGCCAGCAGCCTCGCACTCGGGGGGGGGGAGCTGTTTTTT
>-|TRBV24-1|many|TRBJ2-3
CATSLGGTQYF
TGTGCCACCAGCCTCGGGGGTACGCAGTATTTT
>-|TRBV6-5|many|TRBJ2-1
CASSQALASYNEQFF
TGTGCCAGCAGCCAAGCCCTAGCCTCCTACAATGAGCAGTTCTTC
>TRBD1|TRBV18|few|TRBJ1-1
CASSPQDRGKNTEAFF
TGTGCCAGCTCACCACAGGACAGGGGGAAGAACACTGAAGCTTTCTTT
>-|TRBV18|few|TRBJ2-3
CASFPGGTDTQYF
TGTGCCAGCTTTCCCGGGGGCACAGATACGCAGTATTTT
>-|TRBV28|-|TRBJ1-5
CASSSDQPQHF
TGTGCCAGCAGTTCGGATCAGCCCCAGCATTTT
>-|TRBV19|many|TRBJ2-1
CASKEYNEQFF
TGTGCCAGTAAGGAATACAATGAGCAGTTCTTC
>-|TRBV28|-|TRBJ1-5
CASSFVQFYQPQHF
TGTGCCAGCAGTTTCGTGCAGTTTTATCAGCCCCAGCATTTT
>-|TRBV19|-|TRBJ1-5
CASHWVYSNQPQHF
TGTGCCAGTCATTGGGTGTATAGCAATCAGCCCCAGCATTTT
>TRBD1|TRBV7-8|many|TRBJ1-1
CASSPRAGGGVNTEAFF
TGTGCCAGCAGCCCCCGGGCAGGGGGTGGGGTGAACACTGAAGCTTTCTTT
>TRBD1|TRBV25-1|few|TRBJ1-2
CASSSFGTDLKINYGYTF
TGTGCCAGCAGTTCGTTCGGGACAGATCTAAAAATTAACTATGGCTACACCTTC
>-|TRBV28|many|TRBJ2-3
CASSLRGDTQYF
TGTGCCAGCAGTCTCCGGGGGGATACGCAGTATTTT
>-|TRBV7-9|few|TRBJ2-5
CASKGVWGDGETQYF
TGTGCCAGCAAGGGGGTTTGGGGAGACGGAGAGACCCAGTACTTC